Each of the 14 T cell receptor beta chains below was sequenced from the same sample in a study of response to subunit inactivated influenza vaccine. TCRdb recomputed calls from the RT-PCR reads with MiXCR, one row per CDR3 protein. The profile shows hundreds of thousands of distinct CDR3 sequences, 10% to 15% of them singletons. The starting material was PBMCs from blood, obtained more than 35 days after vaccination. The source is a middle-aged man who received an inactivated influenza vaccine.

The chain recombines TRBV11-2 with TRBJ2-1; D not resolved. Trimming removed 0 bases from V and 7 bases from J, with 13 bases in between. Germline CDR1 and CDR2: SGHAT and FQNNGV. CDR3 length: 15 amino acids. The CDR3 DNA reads TGTGCCAGCAGCTTAGAGTCTGGGCGCCGGAATGAGCAGTTCTTC. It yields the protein CASSLESGRRNEQFF.

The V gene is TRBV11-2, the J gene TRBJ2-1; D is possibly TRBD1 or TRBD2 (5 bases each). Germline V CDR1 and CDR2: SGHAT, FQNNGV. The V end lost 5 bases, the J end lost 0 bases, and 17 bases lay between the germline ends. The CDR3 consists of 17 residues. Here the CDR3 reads CASSKARGPSSYNEQFF. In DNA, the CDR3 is TGTGCCAGCAGCAAAGCGAGGGGACCGAGCTCCTACAATGAGCAGTTCTTC.

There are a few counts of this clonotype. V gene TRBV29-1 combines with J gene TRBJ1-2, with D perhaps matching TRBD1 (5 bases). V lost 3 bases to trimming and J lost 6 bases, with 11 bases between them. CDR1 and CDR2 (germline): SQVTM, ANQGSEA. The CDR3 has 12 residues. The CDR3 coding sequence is TGCAGCGTTGATCCACAGGTCAATGGCTACACCTTC. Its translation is CSVDPQVNGYTF.

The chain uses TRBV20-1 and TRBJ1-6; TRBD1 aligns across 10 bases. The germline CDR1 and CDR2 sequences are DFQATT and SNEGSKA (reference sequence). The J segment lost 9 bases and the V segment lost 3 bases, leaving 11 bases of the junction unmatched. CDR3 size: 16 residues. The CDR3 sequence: CSARANSGTGVSPLHF. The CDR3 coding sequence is TGCAGTGCTAGGGCAAATTCCGGGACAGGGGTTTCACCCCTCCACTTT.

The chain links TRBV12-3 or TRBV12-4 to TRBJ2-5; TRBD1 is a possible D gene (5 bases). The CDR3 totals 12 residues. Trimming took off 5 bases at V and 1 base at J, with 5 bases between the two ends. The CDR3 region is CASSGAQETQYF. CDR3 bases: TGTGCCAGCAGTGGGGCCCAAGAGACCCAGTACTTC.

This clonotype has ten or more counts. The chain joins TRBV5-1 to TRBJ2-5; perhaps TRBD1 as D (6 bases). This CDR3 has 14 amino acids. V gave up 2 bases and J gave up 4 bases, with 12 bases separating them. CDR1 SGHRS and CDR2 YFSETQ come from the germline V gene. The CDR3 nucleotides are TGCGCCAGCAGCTTTGAGGTCAGGGGAGAGACCCAGTACTTC. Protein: CASSFEVRGETQYF. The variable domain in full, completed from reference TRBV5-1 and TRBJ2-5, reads KAGVTQTPRYLIKTRGQQVTLSCSPISGHRSVSWYQQTPGQGLQFLFEYFSETQRNKGNFPGRFSGRQFSNSRSEMNVSTLELGDSALYLCASSFEVRGETQYFGPGTRLLVL.

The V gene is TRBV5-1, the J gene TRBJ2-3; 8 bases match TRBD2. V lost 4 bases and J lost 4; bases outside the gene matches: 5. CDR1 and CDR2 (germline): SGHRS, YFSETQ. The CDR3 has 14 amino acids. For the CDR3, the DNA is TGCGCCAGCAGCCTCCAAGCGGGGGCAGATACGCAGTATTTT. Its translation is CASSLQAGADTQYF. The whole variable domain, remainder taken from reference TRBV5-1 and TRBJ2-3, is KAGVTQTPRYLIKTRGQQVTLSCSPISGHRSVSWYQQTPGQGLQFLFEYFSETQRNKGNFPGRFSGRQFSNSRSEMNVSTLELGDSALYLCASSLQAGADTQYFGPGTRLTVL.

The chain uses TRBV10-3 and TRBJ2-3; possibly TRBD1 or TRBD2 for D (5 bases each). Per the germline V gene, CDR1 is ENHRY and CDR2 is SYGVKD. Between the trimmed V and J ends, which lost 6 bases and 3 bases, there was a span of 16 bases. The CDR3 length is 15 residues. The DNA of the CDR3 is TGTGCCATCAGCCCCGGGACCCAGGAGACAGATACGCAGTATTTT. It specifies CAISPGTQETDTQYF.

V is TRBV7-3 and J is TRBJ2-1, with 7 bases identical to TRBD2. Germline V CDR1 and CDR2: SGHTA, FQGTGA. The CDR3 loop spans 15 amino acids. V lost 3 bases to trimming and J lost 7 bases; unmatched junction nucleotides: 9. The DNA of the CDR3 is TGTGCCAGCAGCTTGACGCGGGAGAGTTTAAATGAGCAGTTCTTC. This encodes CASSLTRESLNEQFF.

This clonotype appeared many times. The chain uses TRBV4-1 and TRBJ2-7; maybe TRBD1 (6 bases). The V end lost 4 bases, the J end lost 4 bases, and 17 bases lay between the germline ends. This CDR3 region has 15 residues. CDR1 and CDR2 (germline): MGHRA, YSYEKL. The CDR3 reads CASSLQIRGQYEQYF. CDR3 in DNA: TGCGCCAGCAGCCTCCAAATTCGGGGACAATACGAGCAGTACTTC.

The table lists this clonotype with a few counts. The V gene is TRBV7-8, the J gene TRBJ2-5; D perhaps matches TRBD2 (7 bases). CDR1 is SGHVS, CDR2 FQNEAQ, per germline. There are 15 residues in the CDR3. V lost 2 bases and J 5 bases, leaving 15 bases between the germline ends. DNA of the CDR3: TGTGCCAGCAGCTTACTGGGGGGGGCGCGGGAGACCCAGTACTTC. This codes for CASSLLGGARETQYF. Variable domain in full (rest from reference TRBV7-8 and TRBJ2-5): GAGVSQSPRYKVAKRGQDVALRCDPISGHVSLFWYQQALGQGPEFLTYFQNEAQLDKSGLPSDRFFAERPEGSVSTLKIQRTQQEDSAVYLCASSLLGGARETQYFGPGTRLLVL.

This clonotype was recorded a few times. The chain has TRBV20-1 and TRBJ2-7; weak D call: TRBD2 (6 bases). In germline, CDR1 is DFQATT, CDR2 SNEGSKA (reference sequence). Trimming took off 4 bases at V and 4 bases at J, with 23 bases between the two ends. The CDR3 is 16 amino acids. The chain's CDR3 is CSAIPPSGGADYEQYF. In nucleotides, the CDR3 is TGCAGTGCTATACCCCCGTCCGGCGGGGCCGATTACGAGCAGTACTTC.

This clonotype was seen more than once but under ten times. The CDR3 DNA sequence: TGTGCCAGCAGTTACGTGGGGGACAATGAGCAGTTCTTC. As protein: CASSYVGDNEQFF. The chain couples TRBV6-6 to TRBJ2-1; D is perhaps TRBD1 or TRBD2 (5 bases each). Germline CDR1 reads MNHNY; CDR2 reads SVGAGI (reference sequence). Between the trimmed V and J ends, which lost 2 bases and 5 bases, there was a span of 7 bases. The CDR3 contains 13 residues.

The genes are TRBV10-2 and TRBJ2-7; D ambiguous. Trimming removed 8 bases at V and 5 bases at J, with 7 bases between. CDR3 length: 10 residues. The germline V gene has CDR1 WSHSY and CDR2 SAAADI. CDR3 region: CASARDEQYF. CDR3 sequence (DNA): TGCGCCAGCGCTCGGGACGAGCAGTACTTC.